A selection of T cell receptor beta chains follows, all from one sample in a study of T cell responses to AZD1222 COVID-19 vaccine. Profiled with immunoSEQ multiplex PCR; TCRdb holds only in-frame clones, not every one. The sample records approximately 110,000 clones, roughly 87% being singletons. The material sequenced was peripheral blood, taken 28 days after the second AZD1222 dose. The receptors originated from an adult who received the AZD1222 COVID-19 vaccine. Each CDR3 is given with its conserved first and last residue. Fields, in order: CDR3 length, V gene, CDR3 protein.

>16|TRBV16
CASSQSGQGAKNIQYF
>13|TRBV19
CASSIAWNTEAFF
>18|TRBV7-8
CASSLLVRDRARADTQYF
>13|TRBV7-2
CASSWDRGFEEYF
>13|TRBV6-6
CASSYTPNEKLFF
>13|TRBV11-1
CASSLAAATPQYF
>14|TRBV20-1
CSASLLVSGNTIYF
>15|TRBV4-1
CASTGGSYSYNEQFF
>17|TRBV19
CASSPGQGSWSPNIQYF
>17|TRBV18
CASSPTSGRGSYNEQFF
>13|TRBV10-3
CAMTSGRAYEQYF
>13|TRBV7-3
CASSLMKSDTQYF
>15|TRBV7-3
CASSLIEGDPGELFF
>15|TRBV2
CASLLMGGPQETQYF
>13|TRBV19
CASSLGRVYGYTF
>15|TRBV10-3
CAITFRTPMNTEAFF
>15|TRBV28
CASSLYREAGNTIYF
>12|TRBV12-3/TRBV12-4
CASSRSTDTQYF
>15|TRBV9
CASSVSQVGAGELFF
>19|TRBV20-1
CSASWGGLAGGTVADTQYF
>15|TRBV4-1
CASSQKDRVQVGYTF
>15|TRBV7-2
CASSLYRDSDYGYTF
>14|TRBV7-3
CASRTGMNTGELFF
>17|TRBV4-1
CASSLRAQGELNTEAFF
>15|TRBV13
CASSNRDRPYNEQFF
>16|TRBV18
CASSPLAQGGNTEAFF
>14|TRBV7-8
CASSSLETGNIQYF
>13|TRBV7-9
CASSFQQNTEAFF
>11|TRBV20-1
CSASRRTEAFF
>15|TRBV11-2
CASSPEAGMNTEAFF
>11|TRBV20-1
CSAEIQDTQYF
>16|TRBV7-2
CASSLDPLLATGELFF
>13|TRBV6-5
CASRLSENTEAFF
>17|TRBV18
CASSFTGQPLSGNTIYF
>19|TRBV6-1
CASSEQRMMRGTLFNEQFF
>11|TRBV7-9
CASSFIGELFF
>14|TRBV27
CASSLKRAANEQFF